Following are 7 T cell receptor beta chains from one sample sequenced in a study of shared clonotypes between healthy human individuals. Selected positively for CCR7 and CD45RO-negative, naive CD8 cells excluded terminally differentiated effector memory CD45RA+ cells. Assay used: immunoSEQ multiplex PCR; TCRdb lists only in-frame clones, some missing. Of about 1,900,000 clones listed, around 96% were seen once; the top ten hold around 1%. Input material: naive CD8+ T cells sorted from blood. These receptors all come from a man younger than 35 in good health.

The rearrangement uses TRBV28 and TRBJ2-1, with D unresolved. V shed 5 bases and J shed 3 bases, with 14 bases lying between them. CDR3 size: 15 residues. Germline assignment: CDR1 MDHEN and CDR2 SYDVKM. Here the CDR3 reads CASSGTTLDYNEQFF. The CDR3 DNA follows: TGTGCCAGCAGTGGAACTACCCTTGACTACAATGAGCAGTTCTTC.

The chain employs TRBV28 and TRBJ2-2; the match to TRBD1 covers 7 bases. V trimming: 5 bases; J trimming: 6 bases; junction bases outside the gene matches: 6. The CDR3 sequence is 14 residues long. CDR1 MDHEN and CDR2 SYDVKM come from the germline V gene. CDR3 DNA sequence: TGTGCCAGCAGTCCCACAGGGGTCGCCGGGGAGCTGTTTTTT. Amino acid sequence: CASSPTGVAGELFF.

The rearrangement uses TRBV4-1 and TRBJ2-3; 8 bases align to TRBD2. V shed 1 base and J 5 bases; nucleotides not matched to a gene: 8. CDR3 length: 16 amino acids. Germline V CDR1 and CDR2: MGHRA, YSYEKL. The chain's CDR3 is CASSQGTSGVEDTQYF. The CDR3 DNA reads TGCGCCAGCAGCCAAGGCACTAGCGGAGTAGAAGATACGCAGTATTTT.

The J gene is TRBJ2-3, the V gene TRBV5-4; tentative D call: TRBD1 (6 bases). V was clipped by 2 bases and J by 1 base, with 8 bases between them. CDR3 length equals 14 residues. Germline CDR1 reads SGHNT; CDR2 reads YYREEE (reference sequence). For the CDR3, the DNA is TGTGCCAGCAGCTTTGCAGGGGGCACAGATACGCAGTATTTT. It specifies CASSFAGGTDTQYF.

This rearrangement joins TRBV27 to TRBJ1-2; a weak D match, TRBD1 (5 bases). Per germline, CDR1 MNHEY and CDR2 SMNVEV (reference sequence). This CDR3 region has 12 residues. Deletions cut 6 bases from V and 10 bases from J, with 15 bases between. The DNA of the CDR3 is TGTGCCAGCAGCGGGACCCTTAGAGTCTACACCTTC. Translated: CASSGTLRVYTF.

As concerns this clone: Other DNA sequences of this sample code for an identical CDR3. The gene calls are TRBV5-4 and TRBJ1-2; D unclear. The germline V gene has CDR1 SGHNT and CDR2 YYREEE (reference sequence). Trimming took off 4 bases at V and 6 bases at J, with 10 bases between the two ends. The CDR3 has 12 residues. The CDR3 loop reads CASSPSGDGYTF. CDR3 nucleotide sequence: TGTGCCAGCAGCCCCTCCGGAGATGGCTACACCTTC. Complete variable domain (other parts from reference TRBV5-4 and TRBJ1-2): ETGVTQSPTHLIKTRGQQVTLRCSSQSGHNTVSWYQQALGQGPQFIFQYYREEENGRGNFPPRFSGLQFPNYSSELNVNALELDDSALYLCASSPSGDGYTFGSGTRLTVV.

As to this clone: At the DNA level, this CDR3 is encoded by other sequences in the same sample as well. This chain joins TRBV27 and TRBJ2-7; 10 bases are a match to TRBD1. The CDR3 extends over 13 amino acids. Germline assignment: CDR1 MNHEY and CDR2 SMNVEV (reference sequence). J was trimmed by 3 bases and V by 4 bases; bases with no gene match: 0. CDR3 in amino acids: CASSWDRGYEQYF. The CDR3 nucleotides read TGTGCCAGCAGTTGGGACAGGGGCTACGAGCAGTACTTC.